This TCR beta chain was profiled in a study of T cell responses to AZD1222 COVID-19 vaccine. Of note for this clone: Its antigen is currently unknown.

Overall study findings and caveats: Spike-specific TCR repertoires showed rising breadth and depth after two AZD1222 doses.

Sequenced by immunoSEQ multiplex PCR; TCRdb stores in-frame clones only, minus some. This table has some 150,000 clones, around 93% appearing once. The CDR3 runs to 15 residues. With 3 bases removed from V and 4 bases from J, the gap between germline ends came to 13 bases. Germline CDR1 reads MDHEN; CDR2 reads SYDVKM. The J gene is TRBJ2-1, the V gene TRBV28; tentative D call: TRBD2 (6 bases). The sample here was peripheral blood, taken 28 days after the second AZD1222 dose. This TCR was recovered from an adult who received the AZD1222 COVID-19 vaccine. Here the CDR3 DNA reads TGTGCCAGCAGTTTTGGGGGGAGTCGATACAATGAGCAGTTCTTC. Its protein product is CASSFGGSRYNEQFF.